Listed below are T cell receptor beta chains from one sample, sequenced in a study of shared clonotypes between healthy human individuals. Sequencing was performed with immunoSEQ multiplex PCR; in TCRdb, only in-frame clones are kept and a portion is missing. The sample includes roughly 770,000 clones, 90% to 98% of them seen just once. Sequenced material: naive CD8+ T cells sorted from blood. These receptors were obtained from a man aged 30-40 years in good health. CDR3s include the opening cysteine and the closing phenylalanine or tryptophan. The D gene is left open where the match is weak. Clone size appears in some rows only: once, few, many, or a class for an expanded clone.

TRBV11-2	TRBJ2-7	-	-	CASSLAGSSYEQYF	TGTGCCAGCAGCTTAGCAGGGTCCTCCTACGAGCAGTACTTC
TRBV18	TRBJ1-5	-	-	CASSPWAASNQPQHF	TGTGCCAGCTCACCATGGGCAGCTAGCAATCAGCCCCAGCATTTT
TRBV4-1	TRBJ1-2	-	-	CASSQVGGWGYTF	TGCGCCAGCAGCCAAGTAGGAGGCTGGGGCTACACCTTC
TRBV6-1	TRBJ2-7	few	TRBD2	CASTSGGTYEQYF	TGTGCCAGCACTAGCGGGGGAACCTACGAGCAGTACTTC
TRBV7-9	TRBJ2-1	-	TRBD2	CASSLVGSGVYNEQFF	TGTGCCAGCAGCTTAGTTGGTAGCGGGGTCTACAATGAGCAGTTCTTC
TRBV6-5	TRBJ1-2	-	-	CASSYYREGDNYGYTF	TGTGCCAGCAGTTACTACAGGGAGGGGGATAACTATGGCTACACCTTC
TRBV9	TRBJ2-2	few	-	CASSYTGELFF	TGTGCCAGCAGCTACACCGGGGAGCTGTTTTTT
TRBV7-2	TRBJ2-1	-	-	CASSLAGARYNEQFF	TGTGCCAGCAGCTTAGCGGGAGCGCGTTACAATGAGCAGTTCTTC
TRBV11-2	TRBJ2-7	-	-	CASSPPGLTYEQYF	TGTGCCAGCAGCCCGCCGGGGCTTACCTACGAGCAGTACTTC
TRBV7-8	TRBJ2-1	-	-	CASVLEGGLYNEQFF	TGTGCCAGCGTTTTAGAGGGGGGGCTGTACAATGAGCAGTTCTTC
TRBV5-1	TRBJ2-7	-	TRBD2	CASSLAASGSYEQYF	TGCGCCAGCAGTTTGGCGGCTAGCGGCTCCTACGAGCAGTACTTC
TRBV6-1	TRBJ2-7	-	TRBD1	CASKGTGPYEQYF	TGTGCCAGCAAAGGGACAGGGCCCTACGAGCAGTACTTC
TRBV7-9	TRBJ1-1	-	-	CASSLGGMNTEAFF	TGTGCCAGCAGCTTGGGGGGAATGAACACTGAAGCTTTCTTT
TRBV29-1	TRBJ2-3	-	TRBD2	CSVEVLGTSQDTQYF	TGCAGCGTTGAAGTTCTCGGGACTAGTCAGGATACGCAGTATTTT
TRBV11-3	TRBJ2-1	-	-	CASSFGAEDYNEQFF	TGTGCCAGCAGCTTTGGAGCGGAGGATTACAATGAGCAGTTCTTC
TRBV7-8	TRBJ2-7	-	-	CASSAPGGGYEQYF	TGTGCCAGCAGCGCCCCAGGGGGAGGCTACGAGCAGTACTTC
TRBV6-8	TRBJ2-7	-	-	CASSSTGVYEQYF	TGTGCCAGCAGTTCCACAGGTGTTTACGAGCAGTACTTC
TRBV4-3	TRBJ1-1	-	TRBD1	CASSQEAGQGTEAFF	TGCGCCAGCAGCCAAGAGGCAGGACAGGGGACCGAAGCTTTCTTT
TRBV28	TRBJ2-1	-	TRBD2	CASSPGLAGNEQFF	TGTGCCAGCAGTCCGGGACTAGCGGGGAATGAGCAGTTCTTC
TRBV11-2	TRBJ2-3	-	TRBD2	CASSLDSLAGSTDTQYF	TGTGCCAGCAGCTTAGATTCGCTAGCGGGTTCTACAGATACGCAGTATTTT
TRBV9	TRBJ2-7	-	-	CASSAWDGDYEQYF	TGTGCCAGCAGCGCATGGGACGGAGACTACGAGCAGTACTTC
TRBV7-2	TRBJ2-2	-	-	CIDRDLNTGELFF	TGCATTGATCGGGACCTCAACACCGGGGAGCTGTTTTTT
TRBV5-4	TRBJ1-3	-	-	CASSFGLSSGNTIYF	TGTGCCAGCAGCTTTGGCCTTAGCTCTGGAAACACCATATATTTT
TRBV6-5	TRBJ2-1	-	TRBD2	CASRAGLADNEQFF	TGTGCCAGCAGAGCCGGACTAGCGGACAATGAGCAGTTCTTC
TRBV12-2	TRBJ1-4	once	-	CASRFGQGGCEKLFF	TGTGCAAGTCGCTTTGGACAGGGTGGGTGTGAAAAACTGTTTTTT
TRBV4-3	TRBJ2-7	-	TRBD2	CASSLSRRESNEQYF	TGCGCCAGCAGCCTATCCCGGCGGGAGTCCAACGAGCAGTACTTC
TRBV4-2	TRBJ1-2	once	-	CASSPIARGQSGGYTF	TGTGCCAGCAGCCCCATCGCTCGGGGTCAATCAGGGGGCTACACCTTC
TRBV5-4	TRBJ2-1	-	-	CASTRGGIGLAVHYNEQFF	TGTGCCAGCACTCGAGGGGGCATAGGGCTAGCGGTACACTACAATGAGCAGTTCTTC
TRBV5-1	TRBJ2-1	once	TRBD2	CASSLGLAESGSVYNEQFF	TGCGCCAGCAGCTTGGGACTAGCGGAGAGTGGGTCCGTTTACAATGAGCAGTTCTTC
TRBV6-1	TRBJ2-1	-	-	CASSGRVVSYNEQFF	TGTGCCAGCAGTGGCCGGGTGGTCTCCTACAATGAGCAGTTCTTC
TRBV6-4	TRBJ2-2	-	-	CASSDRYTGELFF	TGTGCCAGCAGTGACAGATACACCGGGGAGCTGTTTTTT
TRBV10-3	TRBJ2-6	-	-	CAISEGGSSGANVLTF	TGTGCCATCAGTGAGGGCGGAAGCTCTGGGGCCAACGTCCTGACTTTC
TRBV7-9	TRBJ1-3	-	-	CASSPPESFGNTIYF	TGTGCCAGCAGCCCCCCGGAATCTTTTGGAAACACCATATATTTT
TRBV11-3	TRBJ1-1	-	TRBD1	CASSLGTVSEAFF	TGTGCCAGCAGCCTCGGGACAGTCTCTGAAGCTTTCTTT
TRBV30	TRBJ2-3	-	TRBD1	CAWSTGQAMADTQYF	TGTGCCTGGAGTACAGGACAGGCGATGGCAGATACGCAGTATTTT
TRBV7-6	TRBJ2-7	once	TRBD1	CASSREAGQGSEQYF	TGTGCCAGCAGCCGCGAAGCGGGACAGGGCTCCGAGCAGTACTTC
TRBV5-4	TRBJ2-5	-	TRBD1	CASSLNVGTGETQYF	TGTGCCAGCAGCTTGAATGTTGGGACAGGGGAGACCCAGTACTTC
TRBV9	TRBJ2-7	-	TRBD1	CASSPRDRDPYEQYF	TGTGCCAGCAGCCCCCGGGACAGGGACCCCTACGAGCAGTACTTC
TRBV5-1	TRBJ2-3	-	TRBD2	CASSPLAGDTDTQYF	TGCGCCAGCAGTCCTCTAGCGGGGGACACAGATACGCAGTATTTT
TRBV7-2	TRBJ2-1	once	TRBD1	CASSSGQGRGAYNEQFF	TGTGCCAGCAGCTCCGGACAGGGGAGGGGTGCCTACAATGAGCAGTTCTTC
TRBV7-9	TRBJ2-3	-	TRBD2	CASSLVGLAVTDTQYF	TGTGCCAGCAGCTTAGTAGGGCTAGCGGTCACAGATACGCAGTATTTT
TRBV12-5	TRBJ2-2	-	TRBD1	CASGLLGTGDRTGELFF	TGTGCTAGTGGTCTCCTCGGGACAGGGGATCGGACCGGGGAGCTGTTTTTT
TRBV6-5	TRBJ2-7	-	-	CASNTRNENYEQYF	TGTGCTAGCAACACAAGGAATGAAAACTACGAGCAGTACTTC
TRBV6-5	TRBJ1-2	-	TRBD1	CASSYAQGSRDGYTF	TGTGCCAGCAGTTACGCACAGGGGAGTCGCGATGGCTACACCTTC
TRBV5-5	TRBJ2-7	-	-	CASSHGWGSSYEQYF	TGTGCCAGCAGCCACGGATGGGGGAGCTCCTACGAGCAGTACTTC
TRBV6-6	TRBJ2-3	-	TRBD2	CASSYLKSGRDTQYF	TGTGCCAGCAGTTATTTAAAGAGCGGGAGAGATACGCAGTATTTT
TRBV5-4	TRBJ2-3	-	-	CASTATPLPDTQYF	TGTGCCAGCACCGCTACACCTCTCCCAGATACGCAGTATTTT
TRBV4-1	TRBJ2-3	-	TRBD2	CASSHMTSGTDTQYF	TGCGCCAGCAGCCATATGACTAGCGGCACAGATACGCAGTATTTT
TRBV27	TRBJ2-1	-	TRBD2	CASSFSLAGDNEQFF	TGTGCCAGCAGTTTCAGCCTAGCGGGAGACAATGAGCAGTTCTTC
TRBV27	TRBJ2-7	-	-	CASSLDQGEQYF	TGTGCCAGCAGTTTGGATCAGGGCGAGCAGTACTTC
TRBV7-2	TRBJ2-7	-	-	CASSVSSYEQYF	TGTGCCAGCAGCGTATCCTCCTACGAGCAGTACTTC
TRBV20-1	TRBJ1-2	-	-	CSARLGPGYTF	TGCAGTGCGAGGTTGGGGCCTGGCTACACCTTC
TRBV2	TRBJ2-1	once	-	CASSEAPGGSNEQFF	TGTGCCAGCAGTGAAGCGCCTGGAGGGTCCAATGAGCAGTTCTTC
TRBV7-8	TRBJ1-5	-	-	CASSFRGYNQPQHF	TGTGCCAGCAGCTTCCGGGGGTATAATCAGCCCCAGCATTTT
TRBV5-1	TRBJ2-3	-	-	CASSLVPGLGLSSTDTQYF	TGCGCCAGCAGCTTGGTCCCGGGGTTGGGGCTTTCTAGCACAGATACGCAGTATTTT